The sample holds a few counts of the clone carrying this TCR beta chain. The data were taken from a study of blood T cell repertoires in COVID-19. Whole-study context: From the United States, Italy and Spain came samples of acute and convalescent COVID-19.

Germline CDR1 is KGHSH and CDR2 is LQKENI. The CDR3 covers 13 residues. The ends were cut back, 2 bases at V and 8 bases at J, with 12 bases in the middle. Assay used: immunoSEQ multiplex PCR; TCRdb lists only in-frame clones, some missing. The sample yields under 100,000 clones, around 90% seen once. This sequence joins TRBV18 and TRBJ1-2; no clear D gene. The source material was peripheral blood. The TCR sequence derives from a man aged 55 to 70 with COVID-19, enrolled during active disease. This CDR3 reads CASSPSQAEGYTF. The CDR3 DNA reads TGTGCCAGCTCACCAAGCCAGGCTGAGGGCTACACCTTC.